This T cell receptor (beta chain) appears in the sequencing data of a study of blood T cell repertoires in COVID-19. CDR3 size: 13 residues. V lost 4 bases to trimming and J lost 3 bases, with 9 bases between them. Germline CDR1 is SGHDN and CDR2 is FVKESK. Only in-frame clones appear in the TCRdb table, and some are missing; sequencing was by immunoSEQ multiplex PCR. The sample consists of a few hundred thousand clones, approximately 89% of them appearing once. Sample: PBMCs or T cells enriched from blood (not recorded which). The V and J genes are TRBV14 and TRBJ1-2; no clear D. The TCR was taken from a man younger than 45 who had recovered from COVID-19. The CDR3 loop is CASSLHIDYGYTF. DNA of the CDR3: TGTGCCAGCAGCCTCCACATTGACTATGGCTACACCTTC.